This T cell receptor beta chain was profiled in a study of identical twins. This clonotype has at least ten counts. MiXCR was run by TCRdb on the 5' RACE reads, yielding one entry per CDR3 protein. The profile covers 200,000 to 250,000 distinct CDR3 sequences, with about 13% appearing a single time and around 4% taken by the ten largest. Separately, the same data were catalogued under a study of yellow fever vaccine responses in identical twins.

Material: memory (CD45RO+) T cells sorted from blood. The TCR sequence derives from a woman in her late teens or twenties in good health.

CDR3 loop: CASARGGDTDTQYF. CDR3 bases: TGTGCCAGCGCACGGGGGGGGGACACAGATACGCAGTATTTT. J is TRBJ2-3 and V is TRBV5-5; 8 bases are shared with TRBD2. The V and J ends lost 7 bases and 2 bases, in that order; junction bases with no gene match: 6. Germline assignment: CDR1 SGHKS and CDR2 YYEKEE (reference sequence). The CDR3 runs to 14 residues.